This T cell receptor beta chain is from a study of blood T cell repertoires in COVID-19. Only one count was recorded for this clone. The method was immunoSEQ multiplex PCR; TCRdb's version includes in-frame clones alone and lacks a portion of them. The table records some 97,000 clones, 90% to 95% of them present only once. Per the germline V gene, CDR1 is WNHNN and CDR2 is SYGVQD (reference sequence). The CDR3 has 19 residues. The ends lost 0 bases at V and 2 bases at J; junction bases unmatched: 6. The sequence was obtained from a man aged 50 to 59 with active COVID-19. The chain has TRBV10-1 and TRBJ2-1; 14 bases agree with TRBD2. Sequenced sample: peripheral blood. The CDR3 region is CASSESGLAGGTAYNEQFF. The CDR3, as DNA: TGCGCCAGCAGTGAGTCAGGACTAGCGGGGGGAACGGCCTACAATGAGCAGTTCTTC.